This T cell receptor beta chain was identified in a study of T-cell memory formation after mild COVID-19. About the research overall: TCR clustering was largely donor specific. Overall study findings and caveats: CD8+ contracting clones occupied EMRA, while CD4+ ones occupied mainly CM and EM. CD4/CD8 balance held among clones contracting day 15 to 85, and later expanders leaned CD4+.

Note on this clonotype: The antigen remains undetermined.

Per the germline V gene, CDR1 is SGHRS and CDR2 is YFSETQ. The V end was cut by 2 bases, the J end by 7 bases, with 16 bases between. The CDR3 covers 16 residues. TCR alpha and TCR beta cDNA libraries carrying sample barcodes and UMIs were produced by 5'RACE using constant-segment primers. TCRdb used MiXCR to reprocess the 5' RACE reads, holding one entry per CDR3 protein. The sample consists of some 320,000 distinct CDR3 sequences, about 13% of them appearing once. This receptor was identified in a man aged 18 to 29 who had mild COVID-19 (a few samples of this study predate the infection). Cell type and time point are not known. V is TRBV5-1 and J is TRBJ1-6, with unresolved D. Sample: PBMCs or a T cell subset sorted from them (not recorded which). CDR3 region: CASSFLAGSMNSPLHF. CDR3 DNA: TGCGCCAGCAGCTTCTTGGCCGGCAGCATGAATTCACCCCTCCACTTT.